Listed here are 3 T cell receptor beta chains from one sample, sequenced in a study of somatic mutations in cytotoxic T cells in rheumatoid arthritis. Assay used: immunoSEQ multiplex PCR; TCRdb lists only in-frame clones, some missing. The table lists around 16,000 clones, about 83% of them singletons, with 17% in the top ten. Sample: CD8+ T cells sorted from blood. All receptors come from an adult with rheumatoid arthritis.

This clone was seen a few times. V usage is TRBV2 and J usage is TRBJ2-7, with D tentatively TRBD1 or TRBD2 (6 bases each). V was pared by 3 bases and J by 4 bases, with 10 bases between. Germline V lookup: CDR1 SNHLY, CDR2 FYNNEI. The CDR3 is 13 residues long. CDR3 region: CASSEGGSYEQYF. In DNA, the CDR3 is TGTGCCAGCAGTGAGGGGGGCAGTTACGAGCAGTACTTC.

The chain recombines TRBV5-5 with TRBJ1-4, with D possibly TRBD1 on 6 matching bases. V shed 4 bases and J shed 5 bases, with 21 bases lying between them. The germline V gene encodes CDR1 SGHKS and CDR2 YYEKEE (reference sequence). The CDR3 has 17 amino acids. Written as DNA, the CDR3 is TGTGCCAGCAGCGAAGCAGGAACCGGGACACCAAATGAAAAACTGTTTTTT. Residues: CASSEAGTGTPNEKLFF.

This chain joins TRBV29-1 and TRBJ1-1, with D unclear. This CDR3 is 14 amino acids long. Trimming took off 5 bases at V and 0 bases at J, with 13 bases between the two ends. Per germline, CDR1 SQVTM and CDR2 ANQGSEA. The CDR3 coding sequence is TGCAGCGTTTCTTACGGCGGCTTGAACACTGAAGCTTTCTTT. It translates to CSVSYGGLNTEAFF.